This T cell receptor (beta chain) was recovered during a study of control samples from healthy donors and cancer patients. Some clones are missing from TCRdb's copy, which holds only in-frame ones; the method was immunoSEQ multiplex PCR. The data show roughly 100,000 clones, with around 88% seen just once and approximately 20% held by the top ten. The CDR3 spans 17 residues. Germline V gene data show CDR1 as SGHDT and CDR2 as YYEEEE. V shed 2 bases and J 4 bases; nucleotides not matched to a gene: 11. The receptor comes from a man in his 60s with lung cancer. The chain employs TRBV5-6 and TRBJ2-2; 7 nucleotides match TRBD2. Sequenced input: PBMCs. In DNA, the CDR3 is TGTGCCAGCAGCTTTGCTTTGGGAGGGGTGAGCACCGGGGAGCTGTTTTTT. As protein: CASSFALGGVSTGELFF.